This T cell receptor beta chain was sequenced for a study of cytomegalovirus exposure and HLA in healthy donors. The wider study: About 179 million T cells yielded 117 million unique TCR beta sequences in earlier analysis. Study-wide points: Across donors, most TCRs were seen rarely, yet some public ones were widespread.

Primers: 60 Vbeta forward and 13 Jbeta reverse. The data were produced by immunoSEQ multiplex PCR, yet TCRdb's version contains in-frame clones alone and is incomplete. The sample has 250,000 to 350,000 clones; roughly 90% are singletons. Remarks on this clone: Its antigen is undetermined.

The germline gives CDR1 MGHRA, CDR2 YSYEKL. The CDR3 covers 16 residues. Trimming stripped 1 base from V and 5 bases from J, with 17 bases between. The chain recombines TRBV4-1 with TRBJ2-5, with D possibly matching TRBD2 (7 bases). Source material: PBMCs. The clonotype was recovered from a man aged 35 to 55 in good health and CMV-seropositive. CDR3 amino acids: CASSQGQGQGGETQYF. In DNA form, the CDR3 reads TGCGCCAGCAGCCAAGGGCAGGGGCAGGGAGGGGAGACCCAGTACTTC.